This T cell receptor beta chain emerged from a study of T cells in Graves' hyperthyroidism and ophthalmopathy. Study background: Upon initial diagnosis and before any treatment, peripheral blood was collected. Regarding the study as a whole: Prediction of ophthalmopathy progression came a median approximately 7 months pre-onset.

With regard to this clonotype: The antigen is not known.

V gave up 8 bases and J gave up 0 bases; unmatched junction bases: 11. The CDR3 length is 17 residues. In germline, CDR1 is SNHLY, CDR2 FYNNEI. RNA transcripts were the template for amplifying TCR beta CDR3 regions. Researchers ran a first-round RT-PCR on the TCR CDR3 using the HTBI primer set. One entry per CDR3 protein results from TCRdb running MiXCR on the multiplex PCR reads. This table holds 750,000 to 900,000 distinct CDR3 sequences, about 38% found once. An absence of ophthalmopathy progression within 18 months meant stable Graves' hyperthyroidism. Exclusion followed for patients with uncontrolled infection, other autoimmune disease, pregnancy or lactation.

The sample consisted of blood. The rearrangement links TRBV2 to TRBJ2-2, with 8 bases identical to TRBD1. The source is a man aged 18 to 29 with Graves' hyperthyroidism. The CDR3 DNA is TGTGCCAGCCGACACAGGGGGGCTAGAGCGAACACCGGGGAGCTGTTTTTT. Amino acids: CASRHRGARANTGELFF.